What follows are 21 T cell receptor beta chains derived from one specimen sequenced in a study of blood T cells in healthy people across ages. The authors ran a second PCR of roughly 6 to 12 cycles using a sample-barcoded 5' primer and a J-beta primer mix. From the 5' RACE reads, TCRdb called clonotypes with MiXCR, one entry per CDR3 protein. The profile covers hundreds of thousands of distinct CDR3 sequences, with approximately 50% appearing a single time and 35% to 40% taken by the ten largest. The specimen was blood. Source of these receptors: a man aged 60 to 75 in good health.

This clonotype was detected only a few times. V and J are TRBV12-3 or TRBV12-4 and TRBJ2-3, with D perhaps TRBD2 (6 bases). V lost 6 bases to trimming and J lost 4 bases, with 14 bases between them. This CDR3 has 14 amino acids. Here the CDR3 reads CASSPGLSSDTQYF. CDR3 in DNA: TGTGCCAGCAGCCCTGGACTATCTTCAGATACGCAGTATTTT.

The sample holds a few counts of this clonotype. This chain connects TRBV29-1 to TRBJ1-1, with 7 bases aligning to TRBD1. CDR1 is SQVTM and CDR2 is ANQGSEA in the germline V gene. V was pared by 7 bases and J by 3 bases, with 17 bases of the junction left unmatched. CDR3 length equals 16 residues. The CDR3 here is CSATDDMGQGDTEAFF. The DNA of the CDR3 is TGCAGCGCCACGGACGACATGGGGCAGGGGGACACTGAAGCTTTCTTT.

This chain connects TRBV9 to TRBJ1-6, with D maybe TRBD1 (5 bases). Germline loops: CDR1 SGDLS, CDR2 YYNGEE. This CDR3 has 16 residues. The germline V and J ends were trimmed by 0 bases and 0 bases, with 7 bases remaining between them. The CDR3 sequence: CASSVGDSSYNSPLHF. The CDR3 DNA sequence: TGTGCCAGCAGCGTAGGAGACAGCTCCTATAATTCACCCCTCCACTTT.

The V call is TRBV5-5, the J call TRBJ2-5; 7 nucleotides line up with TRBD1. The germline gives CDR1 SGHKS, CDR2 YYEKEE (reference sequence). This CDR3 contains 13 residues. Germline trimming cut 4 bases from V and 5 bases from J; bases unmatched to any gene: 5. The chain's CDR3 is CASSRDSLETQYF. DNA of the CDR3: TGTGCCAGCAGCCGGGACAGTTTGGAGACCCAGTACTTC. Based on the CDR3 plus reference TRBV5-5 and TRBJ2-5, the full variable domain is DAGVTQSPTHLIKTRGQQVTLRCSPISGHKSVSWYQQVLGQGPQFIFQYYEKEERGRGNFPDRFSARQFPNYSSELNVNALLLGDSALYLCASSRDSLETQYFGPGTRLLVL.

In this sample, this clonotype turned up a few times. This chain uses TRBV9 with TRBJ2-7; TRBD1 aligns across 8 bases. Germline V gene sequence: CDR1 SGDLS, CDR2 YYNGEE. V dropped 2 bases and J dropped 1; count of bases not matched to a gene: 2. The CDR3 is made up of 14 amino acids. The DNA of the CDR3 is TGTGCCAGCAGCGTTACAGGGGGGTCCTACGAGCAGTACTTC. It yields the protein CASSVTGGSYEQYF.

The sample holds many counts of this clonotype. The chain joins TRBV3-1 to TRBJ1-6; D uncertain. Trimming took off 4 bases at V and 7 bases at J, with 14 bases between the two ends. CDR1 is LGHDT and CDR2 is YNNKEL in the germline V gene (reference sequence). The CDR3 extends over 15 amino acids. CDR3: CASSLNVGSNSPLHF. CDR3 coding DNA: TGTGCCAGCAGCCTAAACGTGGGGTCGAATTCACCCCTCCACTTT.

The chain has TRBV10-3 and TRBJ2-7, with 7 bases lining up with TRBD1. This CDR3 region has 15 residues. The ends lost 5 bases at V and 4 bases at J; junction bases unmatched: 11. CDR1 and CDR2 from the germline V gene are ENHRY and SYGVKD. In nucleotides, the CDR3 is TGTGCCATCAGTTCGGACAGGACCCCAATTTACGAGCAGTACTTC. This encodes CAISSDRTPIYEQYF.

DNA of the CDR3: TGTGCCAGCAGTTACGGGATAGGGGGGTACAATGAGCAGTTCTTC. This gives the protein CASSYGIGGYNEQFF. The J gene is TRBJ2-1, the V gene TRBV6-6; the D call may be TRBD1 or TRBD2 (6 bases each). V gave up 2 bases and J gave up 4 bases, with 12 bases separating them. The length of the CDR3 is 15 residues. Per germline, CDR1 MNHNY and CDR2 SVGAGI (reference sequence).

The genes are TRBV7-7 and TRBJ2-3, with 9 bases that match TRBD2. The junction had 5 bases not matched to a gene; V was cut back by 5 bases and J by 5 bases. Germline V gene lookup returns CDR1 SSHAT and CDR2 FNYEAQ (reference sequence). There are 14 residues in the CDR3. CDR3 sequence: CASSPSGVGDTQYF. The CDR3 region has the DNA TGTGCCAGCAGCCCTAGCGGGGTTGGAGATACGCAGTATTTT.

This clonotype has only a few counts. The chain is built from TRBV12-3 or TRBV12-4 and TRBJ2-5, with D perhaps assigned TRBD1 or TRBD2 (6 bases each). Deletions cut 4 bases from V and 2 bases from J, with 14 bases between. The CDR3 runs 15 residues. CDR3 nucleotide sequence: TGTGCCAGCAGTTCCGCGGGACACTCGCAAGAGACCCAGTACTTC. Its translation is CASSSAGHSQETQYF.

V and J are TRBV29-1 and TRBJ1-2; 10 nucleotides line up with TRBD1. The ends lost 6 bases at V and 13 bases at J; junction bases unmatched: 14. Germline lookup yields CDR1 SQVTM and CDR2 ANQGSEA. The CDR3 has 13 amino acids. The CDR3 nucleotides are TGCAGCGTCCTCCCCGGGACAGGGGCGCATCGCACCTTC. It codes for CSVLPGTGAHRTF.

Only a few counts were recorded for this clonotype. V gene TRBV27 combines with J gene TRBJ2-4; weak D call: TRBD2 (6 bases). CDR1 MNHEY and CDR2 SMNVEV come from the germline V gene (reference sequence). This CDR3 is built from 16 residues. The germline V and J ends were trimmed by 3 bases and 3 bases, with 15 bases remaining between them. DNA of the CDR3: TGTGCCAGCAGTTTTTGGGGAGGTTACGGCAAAAACATTCAGTACTTC. Its translation is CASSFWGGYGKNIQYF.

The sample holds one count of this clonotype. The CDR3 region is CASSQAPGRTYEQYF. The CDR3 bases are TGTGCCAGCAGCCAAGCTCCGGGACGGACCTACGAGCAGTACTTC. The chain links TRBV3-1 to TRBJ2-1; D assignment may be TRBD1 or TRBD2 (5 bases each). Near its end, the DNA agrees better with TRBJ2-7, so the J call may be wrong. CDR3 size: 15 residues. The germline gives CDR1 LGHDT, CDR2 YNNKEL (reference sequence).

The V gene is TRBV6-2 or TRBV6-3, the J gene TRBJ2-7, with 7 bases aligning to TRBD2. CDR3 length: 14 amino acids. V trimming: 10 bases; J trimming: 3 bases; junction bases outside the gene matches: 12. Germline CDR1 is MNHEY and CDR2 is SVGEGT. The CDR3 DNA follows: TGTGCCACAAGGTGGGGGGGGGAAGACTACGAGCAGTACTTC. Translated: CATRWGGEDYEQYF.

The chain combines TRBV4-2 with TRBJ1-2, with a possible D match to TRBD1 (5 bases). Trimming stripped 4 bases from V and 4 bases from J, with 13 bases between. Germline V lookup: CDR1 LGHNA, CDR2 YNFKEQ. The CDR3 consists of 14 residues. CDR3 sequence reads: CASSRQVGGYGYTF. The DNA for the CDR3 is TGTGCCAGCAGCCGCCAGGTGGGGGGCTATGGCTACACCTTC.

Details on this clonotype: The junction departs from germline at one end; a sequencing error may be responsible. The genes are TRBV20-1 and TRBJ1-1, with 9 bases fitting TRBD1. Germline CDR1 and CDR2: DFQATT and SNEGSKA (reference sequence). The CDR3 is 13 amino acids. CDR3 amino acids: CSIQGAFDTEAFF. CDR3 in DNA: TGCAGTATACAGGGGGCGTTCGACACAGAAGCTTTCTTT.

DNA of the CDR3: TGCGCCAGCAGCTTGGATCTAGCGGGGTTTGGAGATACGCAGTATTTT. Protein product: CASSLDLAGFGDTQYF. V usage is TRBV5-1 and J usage is TRBJ2-3, with TRBD2 matching 9 bases. This CDR3 is built from 16 residues. Germline trimming cut 0 bases from V and 5 bases from J; bases unmatched to any gene: 7. The germline V gene has CDR1 SGHRS and CDR2 YFSETQ.

This clonotype was seen at least ten times. The chain employs TRBV28 and TRBJ2-3, with D possibly being TRBD1 (6 bases). The ends were cut back, 6 bases at V and 0 bases at J, with 13 bases in the middle. CDR3 length: 15 residues. Germline CDR1 MDHEN, CDR2 SYDVKM. This CDR3 reads CASSPRGVSTDTQYF. The CDR3 nucleotides are TGTGCCAGCAGCCCCAGGGGAGTTAGCACAGATACGCAGTATTTT.

This clonotype was picked up a small number of times. A read error may produce the germline difference seen at one junction end. The CDR3 spells CASSPGTEENIRYF. The CDR3 bases are TGTGCCAGCAGCCCCGGGACAGAGGAAAACATTCGGTACTTC. The rearrangement joins TRBV6-6 to TRBJ2-4; the match to TRBD1 covers 7 bases. The germline V gene has CDR1 MNHNY and CDR2 SVGAGI (reference sequence). This CDR3 region has 14 residues.

This clonotype was detected only a few times. This chain joins TRBV20-1 and TRBJ2-5, with TRBD1 identical over 7 bases. This CDR3 has 15 amino acids. Germline lookup yields CDR1 DFQATT and CDR2 SNEGSKA (reference sequence). The V and J ends lost 0 bases and 4 bases, in that order; junction bases with no gene match: 8. CDR3 in amino acids: CSARDLGTAIETQYF. The CDR3 coding sequence is TGCAGTGCTAGAGATTTGGGGACAGCCATAGAGACCCAGTACTTC.

A word on this clonotype: A junction end diverges from the germline sequence, so it may reflect a read error. The CDR3 protein is CSARDMRQGMDERYF. CDR3 in DNA: TGCAGTGCTAGAGATATGAGACAGGGGATGGACGAGCGGTACTTC. This chain connects TRBV20-1 to TRBJ2-7; 8 bases fit TRBD1. The CDR3 covers 15 residues. In germline, CDR1 is DFQATT, CDR2 SNEGSKA (reference sequence).